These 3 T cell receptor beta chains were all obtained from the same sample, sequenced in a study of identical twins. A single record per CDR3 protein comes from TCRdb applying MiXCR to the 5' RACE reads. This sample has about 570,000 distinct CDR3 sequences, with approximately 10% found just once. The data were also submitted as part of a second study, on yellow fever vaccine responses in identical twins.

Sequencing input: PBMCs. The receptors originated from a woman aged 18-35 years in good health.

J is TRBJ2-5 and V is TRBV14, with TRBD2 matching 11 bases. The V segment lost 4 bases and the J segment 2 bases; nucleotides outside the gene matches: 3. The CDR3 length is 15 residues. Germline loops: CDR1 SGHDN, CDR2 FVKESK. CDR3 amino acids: CASSRSSGGQETQYF. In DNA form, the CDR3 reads TGTGCCAGCAGCCGATCTAGCGGGGGGCAAGAGACCCAGTACTTC.

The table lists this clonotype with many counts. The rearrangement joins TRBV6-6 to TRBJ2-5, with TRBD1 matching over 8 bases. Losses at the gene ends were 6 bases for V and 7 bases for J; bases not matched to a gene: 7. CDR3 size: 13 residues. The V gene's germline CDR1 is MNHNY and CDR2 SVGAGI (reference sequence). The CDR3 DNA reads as TGTGCCAGCAGCCAAACAGGGGGAGGGACCCAGTACTTC. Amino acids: CASSQTGGGTQYF.

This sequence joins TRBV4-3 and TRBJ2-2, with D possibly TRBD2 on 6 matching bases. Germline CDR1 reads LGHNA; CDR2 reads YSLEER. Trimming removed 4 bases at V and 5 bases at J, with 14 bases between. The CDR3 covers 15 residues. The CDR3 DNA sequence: TGCGCCAGCAGCCTCGGGCGGGGACCTACCGGGGAGCTGTTTTTT. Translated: CASSLGRGPTGELFF.